Shown below are 29 T cell receptor beta chains from a single sample sequenced in a study of Tregs in tolerant kidney transplant recipients. Some clones are missing from TCRdb's copy, which holds only in-frame ones; the method was immunoSEQ multiplex PCR. The table includes about 8,300 clones, about 34% detected once. These TCRs' antigens remain unknown. After 6 days with irradiated graft donor PBMCs, CFSE-labeled recipient PBMCs were FACS-sorted. The material sequenced was CD8+ T cells from blood cultured with allogeneic cells, taken before the transplant. All receptors derive from a human patient who received a combined kidney and bone marrow transplant.

The chain has TRBV6-5 and TRBJ2-5; the D gene is possibly TRBD2 (7 bases). The V end lost 0 bases, the J end lost 5 bases, and 10 bases lay between the germline ends. The CDR3 covers 14 residues. Per the germline V gene, CDR1 is MNHEY and CDR2 is SVGAGI. The CDR3 bases are TGTGCCAGCAGTTACTCGGAGGGGGGGGAGACCCAGTACTTC. It yields the protein CASSYSEGGETQYF.

The rearrangement uses TRBV19 and TRBJ2-5, with D perhaps TRBD1 (6 bases). Trimming stripped 5 bases from V and 4 bases from J, with 14 bases between. The CDR3 has 14 residues. Looked up from germline, CDR1 is LNHDA and CDR2 is SQIVND (reference sequence). The CDR3 DNA sequence: TGTGCCAGTAGTCCGCGGACAGTGCTAGAGACCCAGTACTTC. This gives the protein CASSPRTVLETQYF. Based on the CDR3 plus reference TRBV19 and TRBJ2-5, the full variable domain is DGGITQSPKYLFRKEGQNVTLSCEQNLNHDAMYWYRQDPGQGLRLIYYSQIVNDFQKGDIAEGYSVSREKKESFPLTVTSAQKNPTAFYLCASSPRTVLETQYFGPGTRLLVL.

V and J are TRBV19 and TRBJ1-1; TRBD1 aligns across 9 bases. The CDR3 is made up of 13 amino acids. Germline assignment: CDR1 LNHDA and CDR2 SQIVND (reference sequence). After removal of 7 bases from V and 4 bases from J, the junction contained 4 bases not matched to a gene. CDR3 loop: CASMGQGSTEAFF. The CDR3 nucleotides read TGTGCCAGTATGGGACAGGGATCCACTGAAGCTTTCTTT.

This clone turned up a few times. The chain couples TRBV13 to TRBJ2-7; TRBD1 aligns across 9 bases. The CDR3 runs to 14 residues. The V and J ends lost 3 bases and 1 base, in that order; junction bases with no gene match: 1. Germline V gives CDR1 PRHDT, CDR2 FYEKMQ (reference sequence). CDR3 in amino acids: CASSFGTGSYEQYF. As DNA, the CDR3 is TGTGCCAGCAGCTTCGGGACAGGGTCCTACGAGCAGTACTTC.

The chain has TRBV7-2 and TRBJ1-2; D not certain. CDR1 is SGHTA, CDR2 FQGNSA, per germline. This CDR3 comprises 14 residues. The V end lost 3 bases, the J end lost 8 bases, and 16 bases lay between the germline ends. DNA of the CDR3: TGTGCCAGCAGCTTGAGTGGAGGGTTTGAAGGCTACACCTTC. This translates into CASSLSGGFEGYTF.

The gene calls are TRBV7-9 and TRBJ2-7; the match to TRBD2 covers 12 bases. The CDR3 covers 14 residues. CDR1 is SEHNR and CDR2 is FQNEAQ in the germline V gene (reference sequence). After removal of 5 bases from V and 3 bases from J, the junction contained 2 bases not matched to a gene. The CDR3: CASSRTSGNYEQYF. The CDR3 coding sequence is TGTGCCAGCAGCCGGACTAGCGGGAACTACGAGCAGTACTTC.

This clone appeared a few times. The chain carries TRBV6-6 and TRBJ2-2, with TRBD1 matching over 9 bases. The germline V gene encodes CDR1 MNHNY and CDR2 SVGAGI (reference sequence). J lost 4 bases, V lost 3 bases, and 3 bases had no gene match. The CDR3 covers 15 residues. Written as DNA, the CDR3 is TGTGCCAGCAGTTATTCGACAGGGGGCACCGGGGAGCTGTTTTTT. Its protein product is CASSYSTGGTGELFF.

The chain uses TRBV11-3 and TRBJ2-7; a weak D match, TRBD2 (5 bases). This CDR3 has 14 amino acids. Deletions cut 5 bases from V and 2 bases from J, with 13 bases between. Per the germline V gene, CDR1 is SGHNT and CDR2 is YENEEA. The CDR3 is CASSPLLGAYEQYF. The CDR3 region has the DNA TGTGCCAGCAGCCCACTCCTGGGAGCCTACGAGCAGTACTTC.

This clone is labeled large (0.1 to 1%). The chain has TRBV5-1 and TRBJ2-7; 8 positions match TRBD2. The V gene end was trimmed by 3 bases and the J gene end by 2 bases; junction bases not matched to a gene: 4. The germline CDR1 and CDR2 sequences are SGHRS and YFSETQ. The CDR3 has 14 residues. This chain's CDR3 is CASSYGLATYEQYF. The CDR3 DNA follows: TGCGCCAGCAGCTATGGACTAGCAACCTACGAGCAGTACTTC.

J is TRBJ1-2 and V is TRBV7-9; D is uncertain. The CDR3 has 13 residues. The V end was cut by 1 base, the J end by 5 bases, with 8 bases between. Germline V gives CDR1 SEHNR, CDR2 FQNEAQ (reference sequence). This chain's CDR3 is CASSLGTEYGYTF. The CDR3 nucleotides are TGTGCCAGCAGCTTAGGAACGGAGTATGGCTACACCTTC. The variable domain in full, completed from reference TRBV7-9 and TRBJ1-2, reads DTGVSQNPRHKITKRGQNVTFRCDPISEHNRLYWYRQTLGQGPEFLTYFQNEAQLEKSRLLSDRFSAERPKGSFSTLEIQRTEQGDSAMYLCASSLGTEYGYTFGSGTRLTVV.

This clone was counted only a few times. V and J are TRBV7-9 and TRBJ2-7; D uncertain. Trimming cost V 8 bases and J 4 bases, with 24 bases left between them. The CDR3 is 16 amino acids. Germline CDR1 is SEHNR and CDR2 is FQNEAQ (reference sequence). The CDR3 sequence is CASFFFKEKTAYEQYF. In nucleotides, the CDR3 is TGTGCCAGCTTTTTTTTCAAGGAGAAGACGGCATACGAGCAGTACTTC.

This clone was detected only a few times. The rearrangement uses TRBV29-1 and TRBJ1-2, with 7 bases fitting TRBD1. This CDR3 is 14 amino acids long. The V and J ends lost 4 bases and 0 bases, in that order; junction bases with no gene match: 5. Germline V gene lookup returns CDR1 SQVTM and CDR2 ANQGSEA. CDR3 DNA: TGCAGCGTTGTGGACCAGGGGGCTAACTATGGCTACACCTTC. Protein sequence: CSVVDQGANYGYTF.

V usage is TRBV5-5 and J usage is TRBJ2-7; weak D call: TRBD1 (5 bases). Trimming took 1 base from V and 1 from J, leaving 9 bases between them. Germline CDR1 is SGHKS and CDR2 is YYEKEE (reference sequence). The CDR3 sequence is 14 residues long. The CDR3 bases are TGTGCCAGCAGCTTGACAGGCCAATCCTACGAGCAGTACTTC. It is translated as CASSLTGQSYEQYF.

This clone appeared a single time. This sequence joins TRBV19 and TRBJ2-1; 13 positions match TRBD2. After removal of 4 bases from V and 7 bases from J, the junction contained 10 bases not matched to a gene. CDR1 and CDR2 from the germline V gene are LNHDA and SQIVND (reference sequence). The CDR3 has 17 amino acids. The CDR3 nucleotides read TGTGCCAGTAGTAACCCCCTACTAGCGGGGGGGCCGAATGAGCAGTTCTTC. Amino acid sequence: CASSNPLLAGGPNEQFF.

The gene calls are TRBV6-5 and TRBJ1-3; D possibly corresponds to TRBD1 (5 bases). The CDR3 runs to 13 residues. Trimming left V 10 bases short and J 6 bases short, with 16 bases between. Per the germline V gene, CDR1 is MNHEY and CDR2 is SVGAGI. In DNA, the CDR3 is TGTGCCATCATGGAGGGGCTGGCAAACACCATATATTTT. This encodes CAIMEGLANTIYF.

This clone qualifies as large. The CDR3 nucleotides are TGTGCCAGTAGTATAGGCAGGGGTTACAACACTGAAGCTTTCTTT. Translation gives CASSIGRGYNTEAFF. The gene calls are TRBV19 and TRBJ1-1, with TRBD1 as a possible D gene (6 bases). Trimming took off 1 base at V and 2 bases at J, with 11 bases between the two ends. The CDR3 sequence is 15 residues long. Germline V CDR1 and CDR2: LNHDA, SQIVND (reference sequence).

This chain joins TRBV27 and TRBJ2-1; TRBD2 aligns across 10 bases. This CDR3 has 16 amino acids. Germline-derived CDR1 and CDR2 are MNHEY and SMNVEV (reference sequence). Germline trimming cut 2 bases from V and 6 bases from J; bases unmatched to any gene: 7. CDR3 nucleotides: TGTGCCAGCAGTTTACTAGCGGGAGAGGGGGTCAATGAGCAGTTCTTC. Translating gives CASSLLAGEGVNEQFF.

This rearrangement joins TRBV7-8 to TRBJ2-1, with TRBD2 matching over 9 bases. CDR3 length equals 17 residues. With V trimmed by 1 base and J by 8 bases, 12 bases remained unmatched. Germline V gene sequence: CDR1 SGHVS, CDR2 FQNEAQ. The CDR3 DNA reads as TGTGCCAGCAGCTTAGGCCGGGGACTAGCCCAGGGGCATGAGCAGTTCTTC. The encoded protein is CASSLGRGLAQGHEQFF.

This clone is judged medium-sized. The gene calls are TRBV5-4 and TRBJ2-7, with TRBD2 matching over 7 bases. Trimming removed 5 bases from V and 2 bases from J; junction bases left unmatched: 7. CDR1 and CDR2 from the germline V gene are SGHNT and YYREEE (reference sequence). CDR3 length: 14 amino acids. CDR3 region: CASRTWGGAYEQYF. CDR3 DNA: TGTGCCAGCAGAACTTGGGGGGGAGCCTACGAGCAGTACTTC. Full variable domain (missing parts from reference TRBV5-4 and TRBJ2-7): ETGVTQSPTHLIKTRGQQVTLRCSSQSGHNTVSWYQQALGQGPQFIFQYYREEENGRGNFPPRFSGLQFPNYSSELNVNALELDDSALYLCASRTWGGAYEQYFGPGTRLTVT.

J is TRBJ1-2 and V is TRBV6-5; the D gene is possibly TRBD1 (6 bases). The CDR3 extends over 12 amino acids. Germline V lookup: CDR1 MNHEY, CDR2 SVGAGI. V was trimmed by 10 bases and J by 4 bases, leaving 13 bases between them. The CDR3 protein is CATGGGIYGYTF. In DNA form, the CDR3 reads TGTGCCACTGGGGGCGGAATCTATGGCTACACCTTC.

This clone was picked up one time. The chain has TRBV27 and TRBJ2-1; D not certain. Trimming removed 3 bases at V and 6 bases at J, with 3 bases between. There are 11 residues in the CDR3. The germline CDR1 and CDR2 sequences are MNHEY and SMNVEV (reference sequence). In DNA form, the CDR3 reads TGTGCCAGCAGTTTCGGCAATGAGCAGTTCTTC. This encodes CASSFGNEQFF.

This clone was seen only a few times. The rearrangement links TRBV5-8 to TRBJ2-1; a possible D gene is TRBD1 (6 bases). From germline, CDR1 is SGHTS and CDR2 YDEGEE. This CDR3 is built from 18 residues. Deletions cut 0 bases from V and 8 bases from J, with 24 bases between. Here the CDR3 DNA reads TGTGCCAGCAGCTTGGGCGTGTTGGGCAGGGGCTTTTTGGATGAGCAGTTCTTC. Its translation is CASSLGVLGRGFLDEQFF. The full variable domain, rest sourced from reference TRBV5-8 and TRBJ2-1, is EAGVTQSPTHLIKTRGQQATLRCSPISGHTSVYWYQQALGLGLQFLLWYDEGEERNRGNFPPRFSGRQFPNYSSELNVNALELEDSALYLCASSLGVLGRGFLDEQFFGPGTRLTVL.

In its sample, this clone was seen a few times. The CDR3 region is CASSQATLAEAYEQYF. For the CDR3, the DNA is TGCGCCAGCAGCCAAGCTACACTAGCGGAAGCCTACGAGCAGTACTTC. V is TRBV4-1 and J is TRBJ2-7, with TRBD2 identical over 8 bases. The CDR3 runs to 16 residues. Trimming at V came to 1 base and at J to 2 bases, leaving 7 bases not matched to a gene. The germline gives CDR1 MGHRA, CDR2 YSYEKL.

This clone ranks as medium-sized (0.01 to 0.1%). The same CDR3 is also encoded by other DNA sequences in this sample. The chain recombines TRBV27 with TRBJ2-1; a weak D match, TRBD1 (6 bases). Germline V lookup: CDR1 MNHEY, CDR2 SMNVEV (reference sequence). The CDR3 covers 14 residues. The ends were cut back, 8 bases at V and 0 bases at J, with 11 bases in the middle. This CDR3 reads CASSQGFSYNEQFF. In DNA form, the CDR3 reads TGTGCCAGCTCCCAGGGGTTCTCCTACAATGAGCAGTTCTTC.

The chain links TRBV11-1 to TRBJ2-3; perhaps TRBD1 as D (6 bases). Germline-derived CDR1 and CDR2 are SGHAT and FQDESV (reference sequence). With 5 bases removed from V and 2 bases from J, the gap between germline ends came to 23 bases. The CDR3 is made up of 18 amino acids. CDR3 amino acids: CASSPDPRLGTHTDTQYF. CDR3 nucleotides: TGTGCCAGCAGCCCCGACCCCCGATTGGGGACACACACAGATACGCAGTATTTT.

Concerning this clone: One junction end disagrees with the germline gene, perhaps due to a read error. The rearrangement links TRBV6-1 to TRBJ2-7; a possible D gene is TRBD1 (6 bases). The CDR3 is made up of 15 amino acids. From germline, CDR1 is MNHNS and CDR2 SASEGT. The CDR3 spells CAISDPGTSVYEQYF. As DNA, the CDR3 is TGTGCCATCAGTGACCCAGGGACAAGCGTTTACGAGCAGTACTTC.

By sample share, this clone is medium-sized. J is TRBJ1-5 and V is TRBV4-1, with a possible D match to TRBD1 (5 bases). The CDR3 contains 15 residues. The V and J ends lost 1 base and 3 bases respectively, with 10 bases between them. Germline CDR1 and CDR2: MGHRA and YSYEKL. Here the CDR3 DNA reads TGCGCCAGCAGCCAAGTAGCAGGGATCAATCAGCCCCAGCATTTT. This encodes CASSQVAGINQPQHF.

The rearrangement joins TRBV5-6 to TRBJ2-7; 10 bases fit TRBD2. This CDR3 has 16 residues. The V gene end was trimmed by 2 bases and the J gene end by 5 bases; junction bases not matched to a gene: 10. The germline gives CDR1 SGHDT, CDR2 YYEEEE. CDR3 sequence reads: CASSLGWASGGDEQYF. CDR3 nucleotide sequence: TGTGCCAGCAGCTTAGGGTGGGCTAGCGGGGGCGACGAGCAGTACTTC.

This clone was counted only a few times. The chain is built from TRBV5-1 and TRBJ2-1; 7 nucleotides align to TRBD1. The germline V gene has CDR1 SGHRS and CDR2 YFSETQ. Trimming took 3 bases from V and 4 from J; bases not matched to a gene: 4. The CDR3 runs 14 residues. DNA for the CDR3: TGCGCCAGCAGCTGGGGGACAGTATACAATGAGCAGTTCTTC. Its translation: CASSWGTVYNEQFF.